A selection of T cell receptor beta chains follows, all from one sample in a study of T-cell reconstitution after alpha-beta-depleted transplantation in children. In TCRdb, the PCR reads were re-called with MiXCR into one record per CDR3 protein. The sample lists over 200,000 distinct CDR3 sequences; roughly 9% were seen once. The sample here was PBMCs from the stem cell graft donor, taken from the stem cell graft. The receptor set was obtained from a human donor who donated a stem cell graft to a child with acute lymphoblastic leukemia. Both conserved end residues are part of each CDR3. The order of the fields is J gene, D gene, V gene, clone size, CDR3 DNA, CDR3 protein. D genes are given only for firm matches. For some rows the clone size is stated as once, few or many, or as a class when expanded; others skip it.

j_call: TRBJ1-1
d_call: .
v_call: TRBV2
clone_size: .
cdr3_nt: TGTGCCAGCAGGCTCGGAATGAACACTGAAGCTTTCTTT
cdr3_aa: CASRLGMNTEAFF

j_call: TRBJ2-7
d_call: .
v_call: TRBV7-2
clone_size: .
cdr3_nt: TGTGCCAGCACCGATAATGGGAACGAGCAGTACTTC
cdr3_aa: CASTDNGNEQYF

j_call: TRBJ2-3
d_call: TRBD2
v_call: TRBV7-2
clone_size: once
cdr3_nt: TGTGCCAGCAGCCCAGTGGGGGGGGGACCCACAGATACGCAGTATTTT
cdr3_aa: CASSPVGGGPTDTQYF

j_call: TRBJ2-7
d_call: TRBD1
v_call: TRBV5-1
clone_size: .
cdr3_nt: TGCGCCAGCAGCCCATGGACAGGTAGCTCCTACGAGCAGTACTTC
cdr3_aa: CASSPWTGSSYEQYF

j_call: TRBJ1-3
d_call: .
v_call: TRBV11-2
clone_size: medium-sized
cdr3_nt: TGTGCCAGCAGCTTAAATATCCGAGGGGTCTCTGGAAACACCATATATTTT
cdr3_aa: CASSLNIRGVSGNTIYF

j_call: TRBJ2-7
d_call: TRBD1
v_call: TRBV13
clone_size: few
cdr3_nt: TGTGCCAGCAGCCCGACAGGGGTAAACGAGCAGTACTTC
cdr3_aa: CASSPTGVNEQYF

j_call: TRBJ2-3
d_call: .
v_call: TRBV29-1
clone_size: many
cdr3_nt: TGCAGCGTTGGAGGAGACTCGCGAGATACGCAGTATTTT
cdr3_aa: CSVGGDSRDTQYF

j_call: TRBJ2-5
d_call: .
v_call: TRBV14
clone_size: few
cdr3_nt: TGTGCCAGCAGCCAAGTATTCGCGGGGCAATCTGAGACCCAGTACTTC
cdr3_aa: CASSQVFAGQSETQYF

j_call: TRBJ2-2
d_call: .
v_call: TRBV6-5
clone_size: few
cdr3_nt: TGTGCCAGCAGTTTCGGCTTCACCGGGGAGCTGTTTTTT
cdr3_aa: CASSFGFTGELFF

j_call: TRBJ2-1
d_call: .
v_call: TRBV4-3
clone_size: many
cdr3_nt: TGCGCCAGCAGCCCAAGTTGGGTCTCTGAGCAGTTCTTC
cdr3_aa: CASSPSWVSEQFF